This TCR beta chain was captured in a study of T cell responses to AZD1222 COVID-19 vaccine. Study-level background: Pooled samples include second doses given at about 4 or 12 weeks.

The V gene end was trimmed by 3 bases and the J gene end by 6 bases; junction bases not matched to a gene: 6. The CDR3 is 15 amino acids. Germline CDR1 reads SNHLY; CDR2 reads FYNNEI. Comments on this clone: Its antigen is unidentified.

Study results and limitations: Repertoire sampling was restricted to post-peak T cell response timepoints. Among vaccine-associated CD4 TCRs, coverage spanned spike, with dominance at 160-218 and 743-854.

Only in-frame clones appear in the TCRdb table, and some are missing; sequencing was by immunoSEQ multiplex PCR. The data contain tens of thousands of clones, approximately 81% of them singletons. This TCR came from an adult in good health. This chain connects TRBV2 to TRBJ1-2, with 11 bases aligning to TRBD1. The input for sequencing was peripheral blood, taken on day 0 of AZD1222 vaccination. The CDR3, as DNA: TGTGCCAGCAGTGACGCCGGACAGGGGGCGGATGGCTACACCTTC. Translated, it gives CASSDAGQGADGYTF.